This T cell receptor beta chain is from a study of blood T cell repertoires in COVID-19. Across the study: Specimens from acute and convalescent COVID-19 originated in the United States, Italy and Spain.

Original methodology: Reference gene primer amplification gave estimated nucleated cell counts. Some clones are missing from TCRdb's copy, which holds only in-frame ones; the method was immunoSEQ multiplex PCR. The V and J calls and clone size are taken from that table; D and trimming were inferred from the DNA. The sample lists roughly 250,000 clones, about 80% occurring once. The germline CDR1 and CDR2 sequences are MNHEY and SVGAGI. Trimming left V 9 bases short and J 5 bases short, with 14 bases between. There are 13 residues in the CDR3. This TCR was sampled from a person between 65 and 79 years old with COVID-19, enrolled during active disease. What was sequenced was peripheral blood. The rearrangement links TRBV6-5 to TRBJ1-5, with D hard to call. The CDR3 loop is CASASAADQPQHF. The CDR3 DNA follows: TGTGCCAGTGCTTCAGCGGCAGATCAGCCCCAGCATTTT.